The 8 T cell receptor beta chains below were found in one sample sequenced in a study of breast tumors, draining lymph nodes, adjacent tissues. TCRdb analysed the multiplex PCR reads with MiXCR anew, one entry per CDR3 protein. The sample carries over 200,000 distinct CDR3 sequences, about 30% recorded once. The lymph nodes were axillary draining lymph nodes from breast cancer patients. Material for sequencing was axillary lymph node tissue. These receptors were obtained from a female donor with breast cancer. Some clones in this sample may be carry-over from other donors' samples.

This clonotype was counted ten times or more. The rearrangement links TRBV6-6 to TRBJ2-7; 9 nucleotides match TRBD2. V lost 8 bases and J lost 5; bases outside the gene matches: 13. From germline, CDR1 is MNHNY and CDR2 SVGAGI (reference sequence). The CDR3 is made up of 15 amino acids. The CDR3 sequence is CASDGRSGRRDEQYF. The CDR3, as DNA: TGTGCCAGCGACGGACGTAGCGGGAGAAGGGACGAGCAGTACTTC.

CDR3 loop: CASGRRQGMGTDTQHF. Written as DNA, the CDR3 is TGTGCCAGCGGCCGCAGACAGGGGATGGGAACAGATACGCAGCATTTT. This chain connects TRBV11-2 to TRBJ2-3, with TRBD1 matching 8 bases. The J call could be wrong; TRBJ1-5 is a better fit for the DNA end. CDR3 length equals 16 residues. Germline-derived CDR1 and CDR2 are SGHAT and FQNNGV.

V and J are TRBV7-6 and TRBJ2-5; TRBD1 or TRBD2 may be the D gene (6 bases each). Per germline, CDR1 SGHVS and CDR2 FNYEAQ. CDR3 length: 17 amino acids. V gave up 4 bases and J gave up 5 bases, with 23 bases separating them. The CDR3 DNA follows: TGTGCCAGCAGCTCCCAGGGGTGGGCCGGGAGTAGGGAGACCCAGTACTTC. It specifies CASSSQGWAGSRETQYF.

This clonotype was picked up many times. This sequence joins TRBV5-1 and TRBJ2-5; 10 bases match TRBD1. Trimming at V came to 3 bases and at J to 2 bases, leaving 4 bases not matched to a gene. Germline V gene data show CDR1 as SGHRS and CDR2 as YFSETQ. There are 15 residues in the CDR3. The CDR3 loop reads CASSSGQGNQETQYF. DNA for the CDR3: TGCGCCAGCAGCTCGGGACAGGGGAATCAAGAGACCCAGTACTTC.

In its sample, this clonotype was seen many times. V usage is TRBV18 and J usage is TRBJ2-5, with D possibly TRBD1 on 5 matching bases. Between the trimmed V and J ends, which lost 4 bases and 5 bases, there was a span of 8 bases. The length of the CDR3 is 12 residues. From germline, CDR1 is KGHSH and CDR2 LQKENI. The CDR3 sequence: CASSLKGETQYF. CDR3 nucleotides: TGTGCCAGCTCACTAAAGGGGGAGACCCAGTACTTC. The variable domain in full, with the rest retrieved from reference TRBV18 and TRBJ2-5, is NAGVMQNPRHLVRRRGQEARLRCSPMKGHSHVYWYRQLPEEGLKFMVYLQKENIIDESGMPKERFSAEFPKEGPSILRIQQVVRGDSAAYFCASSLKGETQYFGPGTRLLVL.

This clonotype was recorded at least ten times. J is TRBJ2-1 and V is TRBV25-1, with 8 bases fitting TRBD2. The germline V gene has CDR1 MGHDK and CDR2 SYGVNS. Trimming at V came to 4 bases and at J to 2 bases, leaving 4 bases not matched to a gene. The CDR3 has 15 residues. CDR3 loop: CASSASGSTYNEQFF. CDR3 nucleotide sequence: TGTGCCAGCAGTGCTAGCGGGTCCACCTACAATGAGCAGTTCTTC.

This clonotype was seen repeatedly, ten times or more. The CDR3: CASSGQNQPQHF. The CDR3 DNA sequence: TGTGCCAGCAGTGGACAGAATCAGCCCCAGCATTTT. The chain uses TRBV6-1 and TRBJ1-5; the D gene is possibly TRBD1 (5 bases). The CDR3 contains 12 residues. The germline V gene encodes CDR1 MNHNS and CDR2 SASEGT. V was cut by 4 bases and J by 4 bases, with 5 bases left in between.

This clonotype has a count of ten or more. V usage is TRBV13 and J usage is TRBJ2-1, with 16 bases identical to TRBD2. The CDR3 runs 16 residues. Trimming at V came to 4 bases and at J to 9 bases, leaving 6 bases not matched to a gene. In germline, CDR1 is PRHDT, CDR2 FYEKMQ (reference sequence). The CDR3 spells CASSSPGTSGRVEQFF. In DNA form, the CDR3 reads TGTGCCAGCAGCTCCCCGGGGACTAGCGGGAGGGTTGAGCAGTTCTTC.